This T cell receptor (beta chain) appears in the sequencing data of a study of identical twins. Everyone who gave samples was a healthy Caucasian. Overall study findings and caveats: Where out-of-frame alpha sequences were twin-shared, they showed excess low generation probability. Where beta out-of-frame sequences were concerned, excess twin sharing was weaker.

The V gene's germline CDR1 is LGHDT and CDR2 YNNKEL (reference sequence). V shed 4 bases and J 0 bases; nucleotides not matched to a gene: 20. This CDR3 spans 21 amino acids. This clonotype was found a few times. Its antigen is unidentified. After template switching added a universal primer site, the resulting cDNA carried unique molecular identifiers. MiXCR was run by TCRdb on the 5' RACE reads, yielding one entry per CDR3 protein. The table has some 1,700,000 distinct CDR3 sequences, less than 40% seen once. The TCR sequence derives from a newborn girl in good health. The specimen was cord blood. The rearrangement uses TRBV3-1 and TRBJ1-4; 7 nucleotides match TRBD1. CDR3 sequence reads: CASSPLSGTALIQATNEKLFF. CDR3 sequence (DNA): TGTGCCAGCAGCCCCTTGTCGGGGACAGCGTTGATTCAGGCAACTAATGAAAAACTGTTTTTT.